These 20 T cell receptor beta chains originate from one sample sequenced in a study of blood T cell repertoires in COVID-19. Produced via immunoSEQ multiplex PCR; TCRdb's table is partial and in-frame only. The sample holds roughly 230,000 clones, 82% seen once. Sequencing input: peripheral blood. The receptors stem from an elderly woman with acute or convalescent COVID-19.

This chain uses TRBV3-1 (or the pseudogene TRBV3-2) with TRBJ2-3; 9 bases are shared with TRBD2. The CDR3 runs 15 residues. The ends lost 3 bases at V and 5 bases at J; junction bases unmatched: 6. Germline CDR1 and CDR2: LGHDT and YNNKEL (reference sequence). The CDR3 region is CASSHRGGAGDTQYF. The CDR3 DNA follows: TGTGCCAGCAGCCACCGCGGGGGGGCCGGAGATACGCAGTATTTT.

The chain links TRBV24-1 to TRBJ2-3, with TRBD1 matching 10 bases. Looked up from germline, CDR1 is KGHDR and CDR2 is SFDVKD. The V segment lost 5 bases and the J segment 4 bases; nucleotides outside the gene matches: 5. The length of the CDR3 is 15 residues. The CDR3, as DNA: TGTGCCACCAGTGGGGGACAGGGGAGTCCAGATACGCAGTATTTT. Protein: CATSGGQGSPDTQYF.

This clone was detected a few times. The chain joins TRBV7-8 to TRBJ2-7; the D gene is possibly TRBD1 (6 bases). Trimming stripped 1 base from V and 2 bases from J, with 12 bases between. Germline V gene lookup returns CDR1 SGHVS and CDR2 FQNEAQ. This CDR3 contains 15 residues. In DNA, the CDR3 is TGTGCCAGCAGCTTAGAGTGGACAGCAGCCTACGAGCAGTACTTC. Translating gives CASSLEWTAAYEQYF.

The chain combines TRBV6-5 with TRBJ2-4; possibly TRBD1 for D (7 bases). V was clipped by 7 bases and J by 7 bases, with 14 bases between them. The CDR3 spans 13 residues. Germline values: CDR1 MNHEY, CDR2 SVGAGI. DNA of the CDR3: TGTGCCAGCAAACCGTCAGGGGGGAACATTCAGTACTTC. This translates into CASKPSGGNIQYF.

This clone occurred a few times. The rearrangement joins TRBV5-8 to TRBJ1-5; D gene ambiguous. Germline lookup yields CDR1 SGHTS and CDR2 YDEGEE. V lost 6 bases to trimming and J lost 9 bases, with 13 bases between them. The CDR3 totals 12 residues. The CDR3 region has the DNA TGTGCCAGCACCCCTCGGGGTCCGCCCCAGCATTTT. This gives the protein CASTPRGPPQHF.

V and J are TRBV2 and TRBJ2-1; 7 bases are shared with TRBD2. The V gene's germline CDR1 is SNHLY and CDR2 FYNNEI. The CDR3 is 15 amino acids. The V and J ends lost 6 bases and 0 bases, in that order; junction bases with no gene match: 5. Here the CDR3 DNA reads TGTGCCAGCAGAACCGGGACTAACTCCTACAATGAGCAGTTCTTC. Translated: CASRTGTNSYNEQFF.

The chain is built from TRBV7-8 and TRBJ2-3; TRBD2 matches 7 bases. Germline trimming cut 5 bases from V and 4 bases from J; bases unmatched to any gene: 6. This CDR3 region has 14 residues. Germline values: CDR1 SGHVS, CDR2 FQNEAQ. The CDR3 region is CASSPLAVADTQYF. CDR3 nucleotides: TGTGCCAGCAGCCCCCTAGCGGTGGCAGATACGCAGTATTTT. The full variable domain, its missing parts supplied by reference TRBV7-8 and TRBJ2-3, is GAGVSQSPRYKVAKRGQDVALRCDPISGHVSLFWYQQALGQGPEFLTYFQNEAQLDKSGLPSDRFFAERPEGSVSTLKIQRTQQEDSAVYLCASSPLAVADTQYFGPGTRLTVL.

This chain joins TRBV24-1 and TRBJ2-1; 13 positions match TRBD2. The CDR3 totals 16 residues. V lost 3 bases, J lost 5 bases, and 3 bases stayed unmatched. Germline V lookup: CDR1 KGHDR, CDR2 SFDVKD. DNA for the CDR3: TGTGCCACCAGTGATACTAGCGGGGGGGCGAACAATGAGCAGTTCTTC. Translation: CATSDTSGGANNEQFF.

The chain's CDR3 is CASALREDTEAFF. In nucleotides, the CDR3 is TGTGCCAGTGCGCTCAGGGAGGACACTGAAGCTTTCTTT. The rearrangement joins TRBV12-3 or TRBV12-4 to TRBJ1-1, with D possibly matching TRBD1 (5 bases). CDR3 length: 13 amino acids. The V end lost 9 bases, the J end lost 3 bases, and 14 bases lay between the germline ends.

The chain couples TRBV2 to TRBJ1-2, with a weak D call TRBD1 (6 bases). Trimming took 3 bases from V and 8 from J, leaving 10 bases between them. Germline CDR1 SNHLY, CDR2 FYNNEI. The CDR3 spans 12 residues. The CDR3 DNA is TGTGCCAGCAGTGATGGGGGCCACGGCTACACCTTC. Amino acid sequence: CASSDGGHGYTF.

The CDR3 DNA reads TGTGCCAGCAGCAACGAGCGGGGACTATACAATGAGCAGTTCTTC. Translated: CASSNERGLYNEQFF. The V gene is TRBV5-4, the J gene TRBJ2-1; the match to TRBD2 covers 7 bases. There are 15 residues in the CDR3. J was trimmed by 4 bases and V by 4 bases; bases with no gene match: 8. Germline V gene data show CDR1 as SGHNT and CDR2 as YYREEE (reference sequence).

CDR3 coding DNA: TGTGCCAGCAGCCACACGACAGGACAAGAGACCCAGTACTTC. Translating gives CASSHTTGQETQYF. This rearrangement joins TRBV3-1 (or the pseudogene TRBV3-2) to TRBJ2-5, with a possible D match to TRBD1 (6 bases). V lost 3 bases to trimming and J lost 2 bases, with 10 bases between them. The CDR3 contains 14 residues. Germline CDR1 and CDR2: LGHDT and YNNKEL (reference sequence).

DNA of the CDR3: TGTGCCAGCAGGGCGGACAGGGGCAATCAGCCCCAGCATTTT. Encoded protein: CASRADRGNQPQHF. V and J are TRBV2 and TRBJ1-5; 8 bases map to TRBD1. The CDR3 has 14 amino acids. The germline gives CDR1 SNHLY, CDR2 FYNNEI. The trim removed 6 bases at V and 2 bases at J, leaving 3 bases unmatched.

This sequence joins TRBV6-1 and TRBJ1-6; 7 bases match TRBD1. Germline V lookup: CDR1 MNHNS, CDR2 SASEGT. CDR3 length: 15 amino acids. V lost 2 bases, J lost 10 bases, and 8 bases stayed unmatched. In DNA form, the CDR3 reads TGTGCCAGCAGTGAACTAAGGACAGGTAGCTCACCCCTCCACTTT. It is translated as CASSELRTGSSPLHF.

This sequence joins TRBV5-1 and TRBJ1-4; D call uncertain. Germline CDR1 is SGHRS and CDR2 is YFSETQ. V lost 0 bases to trimming and J lost 3 bases, with 9 bases between them. This CDR3 has 15 residues. CDR3 sequence: CASSLVQASNEKLFF. Here the CDR3 DNA reads TGCGCCAGCAGCTTGGTTCAGGCATCTAATGAAAAACTGTTTTTT.

The chain uses TRBV9 and TRBJ1-1; D not resolved. Trimming left V 0 bases short and J 3 bases short, with 6 bases between. The CDR3 has 13 amino acids. Per the germline V gene, CDR1 is SGDLS and CDR2 is YYNGEE. In nucleotides, the CDR3 is TGTGCCAGCAGCGTAGATGGAGACACTGAAGCTTTCTTT. Its translation is CASSVDGDTEAFF. Drawing the rest from reference TRBV9 and TRBJ1-1, the complete variable domain is DSGVTQTPKHLITATGQRVTLRCSPRSGDLSVYWYQQSLDQGLQFLIQYYNGEERAKGNILERFSAQQFPDLHSELNLSSLELGDSALYFCASSVDGDTEAFFGQGTRLTVV.

There are a few counts of this clone. This chain connects TRBV11-2 to TRBJ2-1, with 11 nucleotides matching TRBD2. The germline V gene has CDR1 SGHAT and CDR2 FQNNGV. V lost 1 base, J lost 8 bases, and 7 bases stayed unmatched. The CDR3 sequence is 16 residues long. This chain's CDR3 is CASSLALAGGLDEQFF. CDR3 bases: TGTGCCAGCAGCTTAGCGTTAGCGGGGGGGTTGGATGAGCAGTTCTTC.

This chain uses TRBV14 with TRBJ1-1; no clear D. Germline V gene lookup returns CDR1 SGHDN and CDR2 FVKESK. This CDR3 contains 13 residues. Trimming left V 1 base short and J 6 bases short, with 9 bases between. The CDR3 DNA sequence: TGTGCCAGCAGCCAAGCCCGGGGTGCTGAAGCTTTCTTT. Translation gives CASSQARGAEAFF.

This chain uses TRBV3-1 (or the pseudogene TRBV3-2) with TRBJ2-5, with 11 bases aligning to TRBD2. V gave up 5 bases and J gave up 7 bases; unmatched junction bases: 9. The CDR3 length is 15 residues. Germline values: CDR1 LGHDT, CDR2 YNNKEL (reference sequence). CDR3 protein: CASSTSLAGGGTQYF. For the CDR3, the DNA is TGTGCCAGCAGCACCTCGCTAGCGGGGGGAGGGACCCAGTACTTC.

The chain combines TRBV7-2 with TRBJ1-6; D is uncertain. The CDR3 runs 16 residues. Germline CDR1 is SGHTA and CDR2 is FQGNSA. Trimming pared 4 bases from V and 4 bases from J, leaving 14 bases between. The CDR3 spells CASSSPRGSYNSPLHF. Here the CDR3 DNA reads TGTGCCAGCAGCTCCCCCCGCGGGAGTTATAATTCACCCCTCCACTTT.